Sequencing of this T cell receptor (beta chain) was carried out in a study of shared clonotypes between healthy human individuals. Original handling: Filtering differed because ImmunoSEQ produced junction-only sequences that carried no quality scores. Using immunoSEQ multiplex PCR, the repertoire was profiled, and TCRdb retains in-frame clones only, with some absent. V and J calls and clone size follow that table, whereas D and trimming were derived from the DNA. This table holds approximately 1,000,000 clones, approximately 80% found once. Study-wide points: Sampling covered blood only; tissue repertoires likely differ.

As for this clone: Its matching antigen is unknown.

Source material: memory CD4+ T cells from PBMCs. Subset in this sample: CD45RA-negative fraction. This receptor was obtained from a man between 18 and 35 years old in good health. Some clones in this sample may be carry-over from other donors' samples.

CDR3 sequence reads: CASSERGSYEQYF. The CDR3 DNA reads TGCGCCAGCAGTGAACGGGGCTCCTACGAGCAGTACTTC. The chain links TRBV10-1 to TRBJ2-7; maybe TRBD2 (5 bases). This CDR3 has 13 residues. The V and J ends lost 3 bases and 0 bases respectively, with 6 bases between them. CDR1 and CDR2 from the germline V gene are WNHNN and SYGVQD (reference sequence).